The 25 T cell receptor beta chains below were found in one sample sequenced in a study of CDR3 diversity in severe acne. MiXCR was run by TCRdb on the PCR reads, yielding one entry per CDR3 protein. This table has approximately 90,000 distinct CDR3 sequences, about 48% appearing once. The sequenced material came from blood. The receptors come from a male donor in good health, serving as a control.

About this clonotype itself: Just one base apart from a much larger clone, this may be a read error. The CDR3 region is CASNSPLGETQYF. DNA for the CDR3: TGTGCCAGCAACTCCCCGTTGGGGGAGACCCAGTACTTC. This chain joins TRBV7-9 and TRBJ2-5; no clear D gene. Germline CDR1 SEHNR, CDR2 FQNEAQ (reference sequence). This CDR3 has 13 amino acids. Trimming took 7 bases from V and 5 from J, leaving 14 bases between them.

The CDR3 sequence: CSAPRDGAYEQYF. In nucleotides, the CDR3 is TGCAGTGCCCCACGGGACGGTGCCTACGAGCAGTACTTC. V usage is TRBV20-1 and J usage is TRBJ2-7; possibly TRBD1 or TRBD2 for D (5 bases each). The V end was cut by 6 bases, the J end by 2 bases, with 14 bases between. The CDR3 extends over 13 amino acids. The germline V gene encodes CDR1 DFQATT and CDR2 SNEGSKA (reference sequence).

This clonotype has at least ten counts. The V call is TRBV28, the J call TRBJ1-1; D might be TRBD1 (6 bases). Deletions cut 7 bases from V and 4 bases from J, with 16 bases between. CDR3 length equals 14 residues. The V gene's germline CDR1 is MDHEN and CDR2 SYDVKM. This CDR3 reads CASTPHRDGTEAFF. The DNA for the CDR3 is TGTGCCAGCACCCCTCACAGGGACGGCACTGAAGCTTTCTTT.

The chain recombines TRBV29-1 with TRBJ2-2, with 7 bases matching TRBD1. Germline values: CDR1 SQVTM, CDR2 ANQGSEA. This CDR3 contains 14 residues. The trim removed 6 bases at V and 7 bases at J, leaving 11 bases unmatched. The CDR3 loop reads CSVQKGAWFGELFF. CDR3 nucleotide sequence: TGCAGCGTCCAAAAGGGGGCCTGGTTCGGGGAGCTGTTTTTT.

This clonotype appeared many times. The chain carries TRBV2 and TRBJ1-4; no firm D call. The CDR3 extends over 15 amino acids. Germline loops: CDR1 SNHLY, CDR2 FYNNEI. The V end lost 8 bases, the J end lost 0 bases, and 13 bases lay between the germline ends. The CDR3 nucleotides read TGTGCCAGCGGATCTCCAGAGACAACTAATGAAAAACTGTTTTTT. Its translation is CASGSPETTNEKLFF.

As regards this clonotype: A read error may produce the germline difference seen at one junction end. The V and J genes are TRBV20-1 and TRBJ1-3; D gene ambiguous. The germline CDR1 and CDR2 sequences are DFQATT and SNEGSKA (reference sequence). The CDR3 is 14 residues long. The CDR3, as DNA: TGCAGTGCTAGAGATCCAGGCTCTGGAAACGCCATATATTTT. Translation: CSARDPGSGNAIYF.

This clonotype has ten or more counts. The chain carries TRBV7-2 and TRBJ2-3; TRBD2 aligns across 13 bases. This CDR3 has 19 residues. Trimming cost V 4 bases and J 1 base; bases outside gene matches: 11. Germline values: CDR1 SGHTA, CDR2 FQGNSA. The CDR3 sequence: CASSYPGTSGTLGTDTQYF. The CDR3 nucleotides are TGTGCCAGCAGCTATCCCGGGACTAGCGGGACGTTAGGCACAGATACGCAGTATTTT.

The gene calls are TRBV5-8 and TRBJ1-1; D unresolved. This CDR3 is built from 13 residues. The V end was cut by 4 bases, the J end by 4 bases, with 11 bases between. Per germline, CDR1 SGHTS and CDR2 YDEGEE. The CDR3 sequence: CASSPDLSTEAFF. DNA of the CDR3: TGTGCCAGCAGCCCAGACCTGAGCACTGAAGCTTTCTTT.

The V and J genes are TRBV12-3 or TRBV12-4 and TRBJ1-1, with D possibly matching TRBD1 (6 bases). This CDR3 has 15 amino acids. Deletions cut 6 bases from V and 4 bases from J, with 18 bases between. The CDR3 sequence is CASRDQGQIPTEAFF. CDR3 nucleotides: TGTGCCAGCAGGGACCAAGGACAGATCCCCACTGAAGCTTTCTTT.

A single count supports this clonotype. The J gene is TRBJ1-2, the V gene TRBV10-3, with no clear D. Per germline, CDR1 ENHRY and CDR2 SYGVKD. V was cut by 7 bases and J by 4 bases, with 13 bases left in between. There are 13 residues in the CDR3. CDR3 in DNA: TGTGCCATCACCAAGAGGGAGGGCTATGGCTACACCTTC. It is translated as CAITKREGYGYTF.

The count of this clonotype is one. This is likely a read error, given that the CDR3 carries no conserved phenylalanine or tryptophan at its end. This CDR3 reads CASSLGDVGSYNPPLHI. The CDR3 bases are TGTGCCAGCAGCTTAGGCGATGTGGGCTCCTATAATCCACCCCTCCACATT. The chain combines TRBV7-9 with TRBJ1-6; unclear D gene. The CDR3 is made up of 17 amino acids. Germline V CDR1 and CDR2: SEHNR, FQNEAQ (reference sequence).

This rearrangement joins TRBV2 to TRBJ1-4; D is perhaps TRBD1 (5 bases). The germline gives CDR1 SNHLY, CDR2 FYNNEI. CDR3 length: 18 residues. CDR3 in DNA: TGTGCTAGTAGCGGCGCTGAGGACATCCGAAAAGGCAGTGAAAAACTGTTTTTT. Translated: CASSGAEDIRKGSEKLFF.

The chain couples TRBV3-1 to TRBJ1-6; D uncertain. The CDR3 is 14 amino acids. Germline V gives CDR1 LGHDT, CDR2 YNNKEL (reference sequence). The ends were cut back, 3 bases at V and 10 bases at J, with 13 bases in the middle. The CDR3 reads CASSQSDSTSPLHF. CDR3 bases: TGTGCCAGCAGCCAGTCGGACTCAACCTCACCCCTCCACTTT. The full variable domain, its missing parts supplied by reference TRBV3-1 and TRBJ1-6, is DTAVSQTPKYLVTQMGNDKSIKCEQNLGHDTMYWYKQDSKKFLKIMFSYNNKELIINETVPNRFSPKSPDKAHLNLHINSLELGDSAVYFCASSQSDSTSPLHFGNGTRLTVT.

V usage is TRBV19 and J usage is TRBJ2-3, with 12 bases lining up with TRBD1. The V and J ends lost 6 bases and 4 bases, in that order; junction bases with no gene match: 5. This CDR3 comprises 15 residues. Germline CDR1 LNHDA, CDR2 SQIVND (reference sequence). CDR3 sequence: CASSTGTGGADTQYF. The CDR3 region has the DNA TGTGCCAGTAGCACCGGGACAGGGGGCGCAGATACGCAGTATTTT.

This clonotype is medium-sized. The chain joins TRBV7-9 to TRBJ1-1, with D uncertain. The germline gives CDR1 SEHNR, CDR2 FQNEAQ (reference sequence). There are 14 residues in the CDR3. V lost 1 base to trimming and J lost 1 base, with 7 bases between them. CDR3 coding DNA: TGTGCCAGCAGCTTAGGAACCGGGAACACTGAAGCTTTCTTT. It is translated as CASSLGTGNTEAFF.

This clonotype was observed many times. The chain employs TRBV7-9 and TRBJ2-7; the match to TRBD2 covers 9 bases. The CDR3 covers 17 residues. Germline values: CDR1 SEHNR, CDR2 FQNEAQ (reference sequence). The ends lost 0 bases at V and 0 bases at J; junction bases unmatched: 6. CDR3 DNA: TGTGCCAGCAGCTTAGCGGCTAGCGGGACCATCTCCTACGAGCAGTACTTC. Amino acid sequence: CASSLAASGTISYEQYF.

The chain joins TRBV7-4 to TRBJ1-1, with TRBD1 as a possible D gene (5 bases). The germline CDR1 and CDR2 sequences are SGHVT and SQSDAQ. The V end lost 3 bases, the J end lost 6 bases, and 17 bases lay between the germline ends. The CDR3 spans 15 residues. The CDR3 DNA sequence: TGTGCCAGCAGCTTGTGGACAAGGGTGAGCTCTGAAGCTTTCTTT. Residues: CASSLWTRVSSEAFF.

The table lists this clonotype with a few counts. For the CDR3, the DNA is TGTGCCAGCAGCCGGGGAGCTCACTATGGCTACACCTTC. Translation: CASSRGAHYGYTF. V usage is TRBV5-8 and J usage is TRBJ1-2; unclear D gene. The V gene lost 4 bases and the J gene lost 3 bases, with 10 bases spanning the gap. CDR1 SGHTS and CDR2 YDEGEE come from the germline V gene. The length of the CDR3 is 13 residues.

This chain uses TRBV7-3 with TRBJ1-5; 7 bases are a match to TRBD1. Germline V gives CDR1 SGHTA, CDR2 FQGTGA. This CDR3 comprises 17 residues. With 5 bases clipped from V and 5 bases from J, the junction kept 15 bases outside the gene matches. This CDR3 reads CASSPIPGQGVYQPQHF. CDR3 nucleotide sequence: TGTGCCAGCAGCCCCATACCTGGGCAGGGGGTCTATCAGCCCCAGCATTTT.

The gene calls are TRBV5-6 and TRBJ2-2; D might be TRBD2 (6 bases). V gave up 4 bases and J gave up 2 bases, with 15 bases separating them. CDR1 and CDR2 from the germline V gene are SGHDT and YYEEEE. The CDR3 extends over 16 amino acids. The CDR3 DNA sequence: TGTGCCAGCAGCGTGGACGCCGGGGGAAACACCGGGGAGCTGTTTTTT. Translated, it gives CASSVDAGGNTGELFF.

This clonotype was counted between two and nine times. The V and J genes are TRBV5-1 and TRBJ2-1, with 8 nucleotides matching TRBD1. Germline CDR1 and CDR2: SGHRS and YFSETQ. With 4 bases clipped from V and 7 bases from J, the junction kept 13 bases outside the gene matches. The CDR3 has 16 residues. The CDR3 protein is CASSPEQGARSNEQFF. CDR3 in DNA: TGCGCCAGCAGCCCCGAGCAGGGGGCGCGGAGTAATGAGCAGTTCTTC.

The V gene is TRBV6-5, the J gene TRBJ2-5, with 9 nucleotides matching TRBD1. Germline values: CDR1 MNHEY, CDR2 SVGAGI. Trimming removed 2 bases from V and 3 bases from J; junction bases left unmatched: 7. CDR3 length: 16 residues. The DNA for the CDR3 is TGTGCCAGCAGTTACGCTGGGACAGGGTGGAAAGAGACCCAGTACTTC. Translation: CASSYAGTGWKETQYF.

J is TRBJ1-2 and V is TRBV24-1, with D hard to call. The germline gives CDR1 KGHDR, CDR2 SFDVKD. V lost 9 bases to trimming and J lost 8 bases, with 18 bases between them. This CDR3 is built from 13 residues. The CDR3 spells CATEGGNYQGYTF. CDR3 coding DNA: TGTGCCACCGAGGGAGGGAACTATCAGGGCTACACCTTC.

The gene calls are TRBV7-8 and TRBJ1-5; D perhaps matches TRBD1 (5 bases). The V gene's germline CDR1 is SGHVS and CDR2 FQNEAQ. CDR3 length: 16 amino acids. V lost 0 bases, J lost 5 bases, and 14 bases lay in between. The CDR3 loop reads CASSLARGTRHQPQHF. The CDR3 DNA follows: TGTGCCAGCAGCTTAGCGAGGGGCACTCGTCATCAGCCCCAGCATTTT.

V gene TRBV15 combines with J gene TRBJ1-1, with D unresolved. Germline lookup yields CDR1 LNHNV and CDR2 YYDKDF (reference sequence). Trimming took 6 bases from V and 3 from J, leaving 11 bases between them. This CDR3 is built from 13 residues. The DNA of the CDR3 is TGTGCCACCAGACGAGGGCAGGACACTGAAGCTTTCTTT. Amino acids: CATRRGQDTEAFF.